This T cell receptor beta chain is drawn from a study of blood T cell repertoires in COVID-19. Whole-study context: The samples span acute and convalescent COVID-19 from the United States, Italy and Spain. PBMCs, B-cell-depleted T cells, or T cells were the source of the cDNA or gDNA that made up the material.

Per the authors' pipeline: Nucleated cell counts were estimated from reference gene primer amplification. TCRdb's table, derived via immunoSEQ multiplex PCR, lists solely in-frame clones and lacks some. D and trimming come from the DNA, and the V and J calls and clone size come from that table. The table has around 16,000 clones, approximately 78% seen once; the top ten hold 20% to 25%. The clonotype originates from an elderly man with active or convalescent COVID-19. The sequenced sample was peripheral blood.

The CDR3 nucleotides read TGTGCCATCTGGGATAGCGGGGGGGCCGGAGAGCAGTACTTC. Translated: CAIWDSGGAGEQYF. This chain connects TRBV10-3 to TRBJ2-7, with 11 positions matching TRBD2. The junction had 10 bases not matched to a gene; V was cut back by 8 bases and J by 7 bases. CDR1 ENHRY and CDR2 SYGVKD come from the germline V gene. This CDR3 comprises 14 residues.